Sequencing of this TCR beta chain was carried out in a study of T-cell memory formation after mild COVID-19. Points from the study as a whole: Contracting CD4+ clones were located mainly in CM and EM, and CD8+ clones in EMRA. While clones contracting from day 15 to 85 were balanced between CD4 and CD8, later expanders leaned CD4+.

This clonotype was detected only a few times. The antigen is not known. TCRdb independently ran MiXCR on the 5' RACE reads; one entry per CDR3 protein. The sample consists of 450,000 to 650,000 distinct CDR3 sequences, about 20% of them appearing once. CDR3 length: 15 residues. Per germline, CDR1 SGHDT and CDR2 YYEEEE. The V gene lost 0 bases and the J gene lost 6 bases, with 15 bases spanning the gap. The clonotype was recovered from an adult woman who had mild COVID-19 (a few samples of this study predate the infection). Cell type and time point are not known. The rearrangement uses TRBV5-6 and TRBJ1-2; D is unclear. Sequenced input: PBMCs or a T cell subset sorted from them (not recorded which). The CDR3 sequence is CASSLGGQTVHGYTF. DNA of the CDR3: TGTGCCAGCAGCTTGGGAGGTCAGACGGTGCATGGCTACACCTTC.